This TCR beta chain was sequenced in a study of T cells in Graves' hyperthyroidism and ophthalmopathy. Overall study findings and caveats: Ophthalmopathy got predicted by the model a median about six months before its onset.

TCR beta CDR3 region amplification was performed from RNA transcripts. Researchers ran a first-round RT-PCR on the TCR CDR3 using the HTBI primer set. MiXCR, applied by TCRdb to the multiplex PCR reads, yields one record per CDR3 protein. The table shows hundreds of thousands of distinct CDR3 sequences, with about two fifths occurring only once. About this clonotype: Antigen: not known.

Sequencing was carried out using blood. The TCR was taken from a man between 18 and 35 years old with Graves' hyperthyroidism.

The CDR3 protein is CASNALATNEKLFF. For the CDR3, the DNA is TGTGCCAGCAATGCCCTCGCAACTAATGAAAAACTGTTTTTT. The rearrangement joins TRBV2 to TRBJ1-4; D is uncertain. The germline CDR1 and CDR2 sequences are SNHLY and FYNNEI. The CDR3 spans 14 residues. Trimming removed 7 bases from V and 0 bases from J, with 9 bases in between.